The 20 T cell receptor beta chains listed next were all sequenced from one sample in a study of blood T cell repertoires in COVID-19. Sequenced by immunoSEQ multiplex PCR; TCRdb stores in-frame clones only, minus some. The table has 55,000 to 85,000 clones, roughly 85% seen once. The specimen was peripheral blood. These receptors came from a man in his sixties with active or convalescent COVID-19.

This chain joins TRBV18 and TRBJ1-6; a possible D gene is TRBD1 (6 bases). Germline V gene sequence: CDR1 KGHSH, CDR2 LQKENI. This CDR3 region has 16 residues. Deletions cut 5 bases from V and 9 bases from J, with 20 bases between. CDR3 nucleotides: TGTGCCAGCTCAACCAGAGGGAACAGGGCCGGTTCACCCCTCCACTTT. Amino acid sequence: CASSTRGNRAGSPLHF.

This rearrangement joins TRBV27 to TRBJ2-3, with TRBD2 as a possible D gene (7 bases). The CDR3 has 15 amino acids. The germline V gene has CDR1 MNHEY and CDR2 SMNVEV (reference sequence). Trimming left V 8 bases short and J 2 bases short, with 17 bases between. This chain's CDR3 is CASASVAGATDTQYF. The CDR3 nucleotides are TGTGCCAGCGCATCGGTGGCGGGGGCCACAGATACGCAGTATTTT.

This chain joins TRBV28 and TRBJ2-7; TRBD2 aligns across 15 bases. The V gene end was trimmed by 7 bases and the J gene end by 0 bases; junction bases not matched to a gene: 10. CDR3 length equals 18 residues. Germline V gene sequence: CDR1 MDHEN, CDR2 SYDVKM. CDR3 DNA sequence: TGTGCCAGCATCAGCGGACTAGCGGGGGGGCTCGGCTCCTACGAGCAGTACTTC. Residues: CASISGLAGGLGSYEQYF.

The CDR3: CASSPGGYGYTF. CDR3 bases: TGTGCCAGCAGTCCCGGAGGGTATGGCTACACCTTC. This chain connects TRBV6-2 or TRBV6-3 to TRBJ1-2; no reliable D call. Deletions cut 5 bases from V and 5 bases from J, with 9 bases between. The CDR3 sequence is 12 residues long. Germline V gene lookup returns CDR1 MNHEY and CDR2 SVGEGT.

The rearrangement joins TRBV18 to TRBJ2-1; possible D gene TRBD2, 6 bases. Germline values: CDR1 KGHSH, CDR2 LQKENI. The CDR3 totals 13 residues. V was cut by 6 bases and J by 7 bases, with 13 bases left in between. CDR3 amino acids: CASSGGVGNEQFF. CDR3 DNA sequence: TGTGCCAGCTCGGGAGGCGTAGGGAATGAGCAGTTCTTC. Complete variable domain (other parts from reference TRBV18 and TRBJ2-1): NAGVMQNPRHLVRRRGQEARLRCSPMKGHSHVYWYRQLPEEGLKFMVYLQKENIIDESGMPKERFSAEFPKEGPSILRIQQVVRGDSAAYFCASSGGVGNEQFFGPGTRLTVL.

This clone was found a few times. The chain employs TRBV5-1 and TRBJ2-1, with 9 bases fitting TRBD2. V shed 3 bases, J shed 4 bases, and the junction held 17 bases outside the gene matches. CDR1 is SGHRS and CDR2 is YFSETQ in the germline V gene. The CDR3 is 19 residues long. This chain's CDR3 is CASSSMWVAGALGYNEQFF. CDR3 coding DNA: TGCGCCAGCAGCTCCATGTGGGTAGCGGGGGCCCTCGGTTACAATGAGCAGTTCTTC.

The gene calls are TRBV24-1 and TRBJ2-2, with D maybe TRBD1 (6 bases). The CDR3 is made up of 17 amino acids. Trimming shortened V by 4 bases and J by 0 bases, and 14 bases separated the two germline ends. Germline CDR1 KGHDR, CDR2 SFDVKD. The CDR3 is CATSDLGRGPNTGELFF. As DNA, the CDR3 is TGTGCCACCAGTGACCTTGGCAGGGGACCGAACACCGGGGAGCTGTTTTTT.

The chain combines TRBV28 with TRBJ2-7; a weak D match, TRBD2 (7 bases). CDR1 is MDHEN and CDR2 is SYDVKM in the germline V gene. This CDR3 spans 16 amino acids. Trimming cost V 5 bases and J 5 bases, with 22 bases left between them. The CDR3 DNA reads TGTGCCAGCAGTCCTCCCGGTGGGGGGGGCCTCGACGAGCAGTACTTC. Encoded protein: CASSPPGGGGLDEQYF.

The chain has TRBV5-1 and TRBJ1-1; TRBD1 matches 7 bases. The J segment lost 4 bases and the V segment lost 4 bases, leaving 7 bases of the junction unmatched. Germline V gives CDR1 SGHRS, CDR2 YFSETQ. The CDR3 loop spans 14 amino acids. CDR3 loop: CASSDLQGSTEAFF. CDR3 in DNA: TGCGCCAGCAGCGACCTACAGGGGTCCACTGAAGCTTTCTTT.

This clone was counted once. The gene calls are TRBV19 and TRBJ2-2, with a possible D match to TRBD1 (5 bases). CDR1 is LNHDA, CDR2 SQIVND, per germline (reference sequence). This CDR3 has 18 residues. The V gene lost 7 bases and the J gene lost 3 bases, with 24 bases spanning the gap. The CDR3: CASTPRNMGLGDTGELFF. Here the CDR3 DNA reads TGTGCCAGTACTCCTCGTAACATGGGGCTAGGGGACACCGGGGAGCTGTTTTTT.

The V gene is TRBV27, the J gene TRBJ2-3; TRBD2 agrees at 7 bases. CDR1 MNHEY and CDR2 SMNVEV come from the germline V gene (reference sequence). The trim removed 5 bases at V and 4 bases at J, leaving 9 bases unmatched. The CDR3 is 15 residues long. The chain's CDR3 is CASSRWGGVPDTQYF. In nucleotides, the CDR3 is TGTGCCAGCAGTAGGTGGGGGGGAGTGCCAGATACGCAGTATTTT.

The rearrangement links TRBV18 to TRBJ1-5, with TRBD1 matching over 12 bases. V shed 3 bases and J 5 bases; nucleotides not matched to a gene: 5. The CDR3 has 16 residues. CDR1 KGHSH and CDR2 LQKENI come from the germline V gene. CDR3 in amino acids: CASSPGTGGADQPQHF. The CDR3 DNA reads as TGTGCCAGCTCACCCGGGACAGGGGGCGCGGATCAGCCCCAGCATTTT. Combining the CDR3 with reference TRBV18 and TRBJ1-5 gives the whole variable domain NAGVMQNPRHLVRRRGQEARLRCSPMKGHSHVYWYRQLPEEGLKFMVYLQKENIIDESGMPKERFSAEFPKEGPSILRIQQVVRGDSAAYFCASSPGTGGADQPQHFGDGTRLSIL.

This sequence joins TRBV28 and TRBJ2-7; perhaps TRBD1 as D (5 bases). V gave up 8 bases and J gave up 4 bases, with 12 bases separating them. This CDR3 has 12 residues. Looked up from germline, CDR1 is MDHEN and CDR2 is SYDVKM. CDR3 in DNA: TGTGCCAGCTCCAGTAACAGGTACGAGCAGTACTTC. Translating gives CASSSNRYEQYF.

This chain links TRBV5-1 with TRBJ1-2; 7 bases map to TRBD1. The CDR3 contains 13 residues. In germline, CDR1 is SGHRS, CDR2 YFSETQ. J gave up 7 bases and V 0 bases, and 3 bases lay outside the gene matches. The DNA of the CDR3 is TGCGCCAGCAGCTTGGGACAGGGAGGTGGCTACACCTTC. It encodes CASSLGQGGGYTF.

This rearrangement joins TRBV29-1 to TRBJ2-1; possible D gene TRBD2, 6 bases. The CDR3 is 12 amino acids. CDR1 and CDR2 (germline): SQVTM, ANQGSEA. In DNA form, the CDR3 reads TGCAGTGGGGGGTGGGTCTACAATGAGCAGTTCTTC. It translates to CSGGWVYNEQFF.

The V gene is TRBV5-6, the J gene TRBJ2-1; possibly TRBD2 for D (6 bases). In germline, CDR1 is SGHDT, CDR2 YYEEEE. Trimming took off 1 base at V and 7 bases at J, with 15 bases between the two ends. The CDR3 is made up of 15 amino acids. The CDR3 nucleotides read TGTGCCAGCAGCTTGTTTGGGGGAAGCGGGAATGAGCAGTTCTTC. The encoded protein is CASSLFGGSGNEQFF.

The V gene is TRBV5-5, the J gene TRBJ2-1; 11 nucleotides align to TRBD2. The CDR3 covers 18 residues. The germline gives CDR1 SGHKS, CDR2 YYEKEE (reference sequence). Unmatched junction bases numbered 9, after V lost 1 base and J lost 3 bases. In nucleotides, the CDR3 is TGTGCCAGCAGCTTGTTCCCCCGGACTAGCGGGTACTACAATGAGCAGTTCTTC. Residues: CASSLFPRTSGYYNEQFF.

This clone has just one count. The CDR3 nucleotides are TGTGCCAGCAGCCATGGACAGCAAGAGACCCAGTACTTC. It codes for CASSHGQQETQYF. The genes are TRBV6-2 or TRBV6-3 and TRBJ2-5; a possible D gene is TRBD1 (6 bases). CDR1 and CDR2 from the germline V gene are MNHEY and SVGEGT. The CDR3 spans 13 residues. The V and J ends lost 6 bases and 2 bases respectively, with 10 bases between them.

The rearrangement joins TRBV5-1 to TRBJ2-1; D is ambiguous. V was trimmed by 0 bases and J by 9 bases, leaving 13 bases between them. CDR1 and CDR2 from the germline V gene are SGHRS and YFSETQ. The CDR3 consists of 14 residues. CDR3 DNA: TGCGCCAGCAGCTTGGGGGCCCTCACCAGTGAGCAGTTCTTC. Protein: CASSLGALTSEQFF.

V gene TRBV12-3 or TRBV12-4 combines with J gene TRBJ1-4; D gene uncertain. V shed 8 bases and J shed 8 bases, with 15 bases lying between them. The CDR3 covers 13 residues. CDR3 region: CASLGGIGEKLFF. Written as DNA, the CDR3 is TGTGCCAGCCTAGGAGGGATTGGAGAAAAACTGTTTTTT.